The sequence of this T cell receptor beta chain was determined in a study of blood T cell repertoires in COVID-19 (TCRdb year 2020). The study in broad terms: Collaborator samples came from the United States, Italy and Spain and covered acute and convalescent phases of COVID-19. A de-identified subject ID, COVID-19 status, age in years and sex were almost always included in the sample metadata. Samples came from the ongoing ImmuneRACE study (first 160 participants) plus 1,254 subjects from 6 global collaborators. The prospective study material was composed of cDNA or gDNA derived from T cells, B-cell-depleted T cells, or PBMCs. A freely available public database, intended as a resource for researchers studying the immune response to SARS-CoV-2, is where the repertoires were released. The dataset comprised deeply sampled blood TCRbeta repertoires from subjects exposed to, actively infected with, or recovered from COVID-19. Where available, HLA class I and class II types were obtained from metadata supplied by the sample provider rather than from assay-based typing. What the study reported, not specific to this receptor: How much clinical and demographic metadata was included differed by source and by participant, and the metadata was provided uncurated.

The immunoSEQ Assay, a bias-controlled multiplex PCR, was used to amplify TCRbeta CDR3 regions from genomic DNA. Under the source paper's analysis protocol: The number of nucleated cells in each sample was estimated from the amplification of reference gene primers within the assay. To quantify the absolute abundance of each unique TCRbeta CDR3 rearrangement, sequence reads were collapsed and filtered. For each sample, productive Simpson clonality was calculated by taking the square root of Simpson's diversity index across productive rearrangements. TCRdb provides this immuneACCESS table in a form limited to in-frame rearrangements. Some clones are lacking; in checked studies, under half of them reflect an unresolved V gene, and why the rest are absent is not known. D and trimming were read from the DNA, whereas the V and J calls and clone size are those reported in that table. The sample contains 35,000 to 50,000 clones, 88% of them found a single time. The top ten clonotypes cover 3% to 4% of the sample.

Concerning this clone: Its antigen target is currently unknown. It has no much larger one-base neighbor in the sample; base qualities were not kept.

Whole blood was collected in K2EDTA tubes by collaborating institutions according to the institutions' own protocols. For TCRbeta analysis, collaborators shipped samples in one of three forms: frozen whole blood, isolated PBMCs, or DNA extracted from either of those sample types. Per the germline V gene (reference sequence), MNHEY is the CDR1 and SMNVEV is the CDR2. V lost 4 bases and J lost 4 bases; the stretch between them is 20 bases long. Spanning cysteine to phenylalanine, the CDR3 consists of 16 amino acids. The sequence is cut down to CDR3 DNA, 48 bases in frame from base 1. This TCR came from a human donor in a cohort sampled during active COVID-19. The specimen sequenced was peripheral blood. The chain is assembled from TRBV27 and TRBJ2-7; possibly the D gene is TRBD2, per 6 matching bases. The nucleotide sequence reads as follows: TGTGCCAGCAGTTCCGCCGCGGGGATAGGGATTTACGAGCAGTACTTC. Its translation reads: CASSSAAGIGIYEQYF.